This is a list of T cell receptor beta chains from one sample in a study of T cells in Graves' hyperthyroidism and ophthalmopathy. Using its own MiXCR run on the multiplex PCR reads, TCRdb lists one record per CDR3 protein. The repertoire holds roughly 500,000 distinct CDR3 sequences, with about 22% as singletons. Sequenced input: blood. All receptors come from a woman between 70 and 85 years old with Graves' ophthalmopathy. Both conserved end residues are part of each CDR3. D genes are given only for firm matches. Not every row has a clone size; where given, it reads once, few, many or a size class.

CDR3: CASSQRGPSNQPQHF
DNA: TGTGCCAGCAGTCAACGTGGGCCCTCCAATCAGCCCCAGCATTTT
size: few
J: TRBJ1-5
V: TRBV6-1
D: -

CDR3: CASSSSWLLDTQYF
DNA: TGTGCCAGCAGCTCCTCCTGGCTCCTTGATACGCAGTATTTT
size: few
J: TRBJ2-3
V: TRBV9
D: -

CDR3: CASSQDWTSGYEQYF
DNA: TGTGCCAGCAGCCAAGATTGGACTAGCGGCTACGAGCAGTACTTC
size: few
J: TRBJ2-7
V: TRBV3-1
D: TRBD2

CDR3: CASSQGTGIGDEQYF
DNA: TGCGCCAGCAGCCAAGGGACAGGGATTGGAGACGAGCAGTACTTC
size: few
J: TRBJ2-7
V: TRBV4-3
D: TRBD1

CDR3: CSARLVLGRKTQYF
DNA: TGCAGTGCCAGACTAGTGCTTGGTCGGAAGACCCAGTACTTC
size: many
J: TRBJ2-5
V: TRBV20-1
D: -

CDR3: CASSLTSRITDTQYF
DNA: TGTGCCAGCAGCTTAACTAGCAGAATCACAGATACGCAGTATTTT
size: -
J: TRBJ2-3
V: TRBV7-2
D: -

CDR3: CAISEDKGQRGRPEAFF
DNA: TGTGCCATCAGTGAGGACAAGGGGCAGAGGGGACGGCCTGAAGCTTTCTTT
size: -
J: TRBJ1-1
V: TRBV10-3
D: -

CDR3: CASSPRTGSGGGYTF
DNA: TGTGCCAGCAGTCCCCGGACAGGGTCGGGGGGGGGCTACACCTTC
size: -
J: TRBJ1-2
V: TRBV28
D: TRBD1

CDR3: CASSYQVGSYNEQYF
DNA: TGTGCCAGCAGCTACCAGGTCGGCTCCTACAATGAGCAGTACTTC
size: few
J: TRBJ2-7
V: TRBV2
D: -

CDR3: CASSLNDYNEQFF
DNA: TGTGCCAGCAGCCTAAACGACTACAATGAGCAGTTCTTC
size: few
J: TRBJ2-1
V: TRBV6-2/TRBV6-3
D: -

CDR3: CASKTSGTGYEQFF
DNA: TGTGCCAGCAAGACTAGCGGGACTGGCTATGAGCAGTTCTTC
size: few
J: TRBJ2-1
V: TRBV12-3/TRBV12-4
D: TRBD2

CDR3: CASRDTRNEQFF
DNA: TGTGCCAGCAGGGATACTAGGAATGAGCAGTTCTTC
size: -
J: TRBJ2-1
V: TRBV6-2/TRBV6-3
D: -

CDR3: CAIVPGQGAGANVLTF
DNA: TGTGCCATTGTCCCGGGACAGGGGGCTGGGGCCAACGTCCTGACTTTC
size: few
J: TRBJ2-6
V: TRBV12-3/TRBV12-4
D: TRBD1

CDR3: CASSLGTSGSSYEQYF
DNA: TGTGCCAGCAGCTTGGGGACTAGCGGGAGTAGTTACGAGCAGTACTTC
size: few
J: TRBJ2-7
V: TRBV7-9
D: TRBD2

CDR3: CASSSTPGLAGGSTWEQYF
DNA: TGTGCCAGCAGCTCCACTCCGGGACTAGCGGGAGGATCTACGTGGGAGCAGTACTTC
size: -
J: TRBJ2-7
V: TRBV7-9
D: TRBD2

CDR3: CSASPASGQGNEQFF
DNA: TGCAGTGCTAGTCCGGCTAGCGGGCAGGGGAATGAGCAGTTCTTC
size: -
J: TRBJ2-1
V: TRBV20-1
D: TRBD2

CDR3: CASSLGSFRYNEQFF
DNA: TGTGCCAGCAGCTTGGGGTCGTTTAGGTACAATGAGCAGTTCTTC
size: -
J: TRBJ2-1
V: TRBV5-6
D: -

CDR3: CAGRLGDHSGNTIYF
DNA: TGTGCCGGCAGGCTAGGGGACCATTCTGGAAACACCATATATTTT
size: many
J: TRBJ1-3
V: TRBV2
D: -

CDR3: CASSLGQRDEQYF
DNA: TGCGCCAGCAGCTTGGGACAGAGGGACGAGCAGTACTTC
size: many
J: TRBJ2-7
V: TRBV5-1
D: -

CDR3: CASRSTGARANTEAFF
DNA: TGTGCCAGCAGATCCACAGGGGCGAGGGCGAACACTGAAGCTTTCTTT
size: -
J: TRBJ1-1
V: TRBV6-1
D: TRBD1

CDR3: CASSVRVLATDTQYF
DNA: TGTGCCAGTAGTGTGCGGGTTTTAGCTACAGATACGCAGTATTTT
size: few
J: TRBJ2-3
V: TRBV19
D: -

CDR3: CASSPAQWGTDTQYF
DNA: TGTGCCAGCTCACCGGCCCAGTGGGGCACAGATACGCAGTATTTT
size: few
J: TRBJ2-3
V: TRBV18
D: -

CDR3: CSVAATRHEQYF
DNA: TGCAGCGTTGCGGCCACCCGCCACGAGCAGTACTTC
size: few
J: TRBJ2-7
V: TRBV29-1
D: -

CDR3: CASSLGGQGLVEAFF
DNA: TGTGCCAGCAGTTTAGGGGGGCAGGGGCTCGTTGAAGCTTTCTTT
size: few
J: TRBJ1-1
V: TRBV12-3/TRBV12-4
D: -

CDR3: CASSLVRVWGTGELFF
DNA: TGTGCCAGCAGCTTAGTACGTGTTTGGGGGACCGGGGAGCTGTTTTTT
size: -
J: TRBJ2-2
V: TRBV7-8
D: -

CDR3: CASSVVSSGDTQYF
DNA: TGTGCCAGCAGCGTAGTTAGTAGCGGGGATACGCAGTATTTT
size: few
J: TRBJ2-3
V: TRBV9
D: TRBD2

CDR3: CASSETANSPLHF
DNA: TGTGCCAGCAGTGAAACAGCTAATTCACCCCTCCACTTT
size: few
J: TRBJ1-6
V: TRBV28
D: -

CDR3: CASSLDLAGADTQYF
DNA: TGTGCCAGCAGCTTAGATCTAGCGGGAGCAGATACGCAGTATTTT
size: many
J: TRBJ2-3
V: TRBV7-9
D: TRBD2

CDR3: CASSLVGRGNEKLFF
DNA: TGTGCCAGCAGCTTAGTCGGCAGGGGGAATGAAAAACTGTTTTTT
size: many
J: TRBJ1-4
V: TRBV7-2
D: TRBD1

CDR3: CSAPPAILAGAGYNEQFF
DNA: TGCAGTGCCCCTCCGGCAATACTAGCGGGAGCCGGCTACAATGAGCAGTTCTTC
size: many
J: TRBJ2-1
V: TRBV20-1
D: TRBD2

CDR3: CASSLGLAGTQYF
DNA: TGCGCCAGCAGCTTGGGACTCGCCGGGACCCAGTACTTC
size: -
J: TRBJ2-5
V: TRBV5-1
D: -

CDR3: CASSWEQVSGANVLTF
DNA: TGTGCCAGCAGTTGGGAACAGGTCTCTGGGGCCAACGTCCTGACTTTC
size: few
J: TRBJ2-6
V: TRBV6-1
D: -

CDR3: CAWSGPPVAEAFF
DNA: TGTGCCTGGAGTGGACCCCCGGTAGCTGAAGCTTTCTTT
size: many
J: TRBJ1-1
V: TRBV30
D: -

CDR3: CASSYSLVAARTKYEQYF
DNA: TGTGCCAGCAGTTACAGTCTTGTAGCGGCACGAACTAAGTACGAGCAGTACTTC
size: few
J: TRBJ2-7
V: TRBV6-2/TRBV6-3
D: -

CDR3: CASSSGAGNSYEQYF
DNA: TGTGCCAGCAGTTCGGGAGCGGGAAATTCGTACGAGCAGTACTTC
size: few
J: TRBJ2-7
V: TRBV12-3/TRBV12-4
D: TRBD2

CDR3: CASSPTGAEAFF
DNA: TGTGCCAGCAGCCCCACAGGGGCTGAAGCTTTCTTT
size: many
J: TRBJ1-1
V: TRBV3-1
D: TRBD1

CDR3: CASSLAGLVIGNEQFF
DNA: TGTGCCAGCAGCTTAGCTGGGCTAGTGATCGGCAATGAGCAGTTCTTC
size: few
J: TRBJ2-1
V: TRBV7-6
D: -

CDR3: CASRKGTNYNEQFF
DNA: TGTGCCAGCAGAAAGGGGACAAACTACAATGAGCAGTTCTTC
size: few
J: TRBJ2-1
V: TRBV27
D: -

CDR3: CAISYRDSHEQYF
DNA: TGTGCCATCAGTTACAGGGATAGCCACGAGCAGTACTTC
size: few
J: TRBJ2-7
V: TRBV10-3
D: -

CDR3: CASGRQGSYEQYF
DNA: TGTGCCAGCGGGCGACAGGGGTCCTACGAGCAGTACTTC
size: -
J: TRBJ2-7
V: TRBV28
D: TRBD1

CDR3: CASSDGRGVNQPQHF
DNA: TGTGCCAGCAGTGATGGCAGGGGAGTTAATCAGCCCCAGCATTTT
size: -
J: TRBJ1-5
V: TRBV2
D: -

CDR3: CASTETSSGSYEQFF
DNA: TGTGCCAGTACCGAAACGTCTAGCGGGAGCTATGAGCAGTTCTTC
size: few
J: TRBJ2-1
V: TRBV19
D: TRBD2

CDR3: CASSVAGSGNSYEQYF
DNA: TGTGCCAGCAGCGTAGCGGGGAGCGGAAACTCCTACGAGCAGTACTTC
size: -
J: TRBJ2-7
V: TRBV3-1
D: TRBD2

CDR3: CSVELAGEGAREQFF
DNA: TGCAGCGTTGAACTAGCGGGAGAGGGGGCCCGGGAGCAGTTCTTC
size: -
J: TRBJ2-1
V: TRBV29-1
D: TRBD2

CDR3: CAGSFGGKEFF
DNA: TGTGCCGGCAGTTTTGGAGGAAAGGAGTTCTTC
size: -
J: TRBJ2-1
V: TRBV12-3/TRBV12-4
D: -

CDR3: CASSISGSEAFF
DNA: TGTGCCAGCAGTATTTCGGGTTCTGAAGCTTTCTTT
size: -
J: TRBJ1-1
V: TRBV6-1
D: -

CDR3: CSASQAGGGGELFF
DNA: TGCAGTGCTAGTCAGGCGGGAGGAGGCGGGGAGCTGTTTTTT
size: few
J: TRBJ2-2
V: TRBV20-1
D: TRBD2

CDR3: CSGSRGTSGGYSYEQYF
DNA: TGCAGCGGGTCGAGGGGGACTAGCGGGGGTTACTCCTACGAGCAGTACTTC
size: -
J: TRBJ2-7
V: TRBV29-1
D: TRBD2

CDR3: CASSFGGTVTGELFF
DNA: TGTGCCAGCAGTTTCGGCGGGACAGTCACCGGGGAGCTGTTTTTT
size: many
J: TRBJ2-2
V: TRBV12-3/TRBV12-4
D: -

CDR3: CASSQQVYGYTF
DNA: TGTGCCAGCTCACAGCAGGTCTATGGCTACACCTTC
size: few
J: TRBJ1-2
V: TRBV18
D: -